This T cell receptor beta chain was profiled in a study of cytomegalovirus exposure and HLA in healthy donors (dated by TCRdb to the late 2010s). About the study as a whole: In an earlier analysis of some 550 of the donors, 250 to 350 Gb of sequence data and 120 million or so unique TCR beta sequences from about 190 million T cells were reported. Roughly 320 gigabases of sequencing data and around 88 million unique TCR sequences made up an early release that covered nearly 650 HLA-typed donors. Every discovery cohort repertoire had been produced on one sequencing platform. HLA typing covered class I and class II loci at four-digit resolution. A later genetic analysis took genome-wide SNP genotypes for about 55% of the 666 donors and used that subset as a discovery cohort. The study was designed to test whether signatures of past pathogen exposure could be identified by cataloging public T cell receptors. In the later analysis, no new phenotypic data were used to find candidate immune exposures; instead, reliance was placed on TCR beta sequences and their occurrence across donors. To predict cytomegalovirus infection status, the study combined high-throughput TCR immunosequencing, statistical association of individual TCRs with disease status, and machine learning. An earlier analysis of 587 of the donors used high-throughput TCR beta sequencing to judge whether each TCR beta V gene segment behaved as functional or pseudogenic. A separate validation cohort of roughly 130 different subjects was used in addition to the approximately 640-subject first cohort. Typing coverage differed by locus: A, B, C, DRB1 and DQB1 were typed in about 620-630 donors, DQA1 in approximately 520, DPA1 in some 610, and DPB1 in approximately 450. Donor age, sex, ethnicity and CMV serostatus were compiled together with the repertoire data. On average, 235,054 unique TCR beta nucleotide sequences were sequenced per donor among about 400 genotyped donors of the cohort, with around 19% of those sequences being non-productive. Of the roughly 400 genotyped donors, 75% to 85% were placed in the genetic ancestry cluster associated with self-reported Caucasian donors. A later analysis re-analyzed previously published TCR beta repertoires from 550 to 700 donors and added high-resolution HLA genotyping to study TCR occurrence patterns. The T cell repertoires of around 670 subjects were profiled by immunosequencing and related to cytomegalovirus serostatus. Roughly 5 DR-DQ haplotypes were handled as single units for association and clustering because linkage in the cohort was strong.

To prepare the library, the immunoSEQ multiplex PCR assay was applied. For the multiplex PCR, a mixture combining 60 forward primers for TCR Vbeta segments and 13 reverse primers for TCR Jbeta segments was used. The CDR3 region of rearranged TCR beta genes was amplified from genomic DNA by a multiplex PCR assay. The amplified TCR beta libraries were sequenced on the Illumina HiSeq System as 87-base-pair reads. Processing in the source paper ran as follows. Across the 670 or so repertoires, a later analysis counted 80 million or so unique TCR beta chains, around 10 million of which were shared by at least two donors. Raw reads were error-corrected and collapsed into unique sequences with a nearest-neighbor algorithm that merged closely related sequences to remove PCR and sequencing errors. Alignment of CDR3 sequences to IMGT reference sequences was used to assign V, D and J gene segments. Each retained sequence needed at least a six-nucleotide match to both a V gene segment and a J gene segment. A rearrangement was called productive if the CDR3 had no stop codons and remained in frame with V and J, and every other rearrangement was called non-productive. CDR3 was defined by IMGT convention, running from the second conserved V-encoded cysteine to the conserved J-encoded phenylalanine. In an earlier analysis of around 570 of the donors, sequences lacking an unambiguous match to a single V gene segment were excluded. An earlier analysis of under 750 of the donors called V segments functional above 56.7% productive rearrangements and segregating when the between-donor standard deviation exceeded 5%. A statistical classification framework was developed to diagnose cytomegalovirus status using the catalog of TCR beta chain sequences. In a later analysis, V and J genes were assigned by comparing TCR nucleotide sequences against IMGT/GENE-DB human TR gene sequences. The TCRdist pipeline was used in a later analysis to assign CDR3 sequences and most-parsimonious VDJ recombination scenarios. In a later analysis, each TCR beta chain was defined by its CDR3 amino acid sequence together with its V-gene family, and reads without a unique V-gene family were excluded. In a later analysis, 500 to 700 highly shared, low-generation-probability nucleotide sequences were removed to address suspected cross-contamination and a sequencing artifact. In a later analysis, a clonal expansion index for each public chain was calculated from normalized within-repertoire ranks of inferred template counts. In a later analysis, generation probabilities were computed using a VDJ recombination model fitted to out-of-frame rearrangements, and the results were checked against IGoR. A later analysis scored TCR-TCR, TCR-HLA and TCR-CMV co-occurrence with hypergeometric tests, applying a repertoire-size bias correction to TCR pairs. In a later analysis, false discovery rates were estimated by permuting HLA or CMV assignments 20 times. In a later analysis, co-occurring TCRs were grouped using DBSCAN, and TCRdist sequence similarity was added for clustering within HLA-allele-positive subsets. Repertoires with fewer than 30,000 or more than 120,000 public chains were left out of co-occurrence clustering, as were several repertoires with anomalous nucleotide sharing. The source is immuneACCESS, and TCRdb retained only in-frame sequences with V and J called. Part of the clones is not carried over; for the studies checked, unresolved V genes explain less than half of this, and the remainder is unexplained. The DNA was the basis for D and trimming; V, J and clone size are from that table. Present in this sample are 95,000 to 150,000 clones, more than 60% of which were seen just once. Jointly, the top ten make up about 3% of the sample.

Details on this clone: No antigen is known for it. No base quality values were provided; no much bigger clone lies one nucleotide off.

Inclusive of the bounding cysteine and phenylalanine, the CDR3 is 15 residues long. The sequence is cut down to CDR3 DNA, 45 bases in frame from base 1. V is reduced by 4 bases and J by 0 bases, leaving a spacing of 12 bases between them. CDR1 and CDR2 were assigned from the germline V gene as SGHRS and YFSETQ. The cohort consisted of hundreds of healthy bone marrow donors. At the time of sampling, every cohort member was nominally healthy, though immune exposures that went unrecorded were likely present. The donor was CMV seropositive and belonged to the group of around 300 seropositive cohort members. Every donor gave a peripheral blood sample, and the peripheral blood mononuclear cells from that sample were used for TCR beta sequencing. The Qiagen DNeasy Blood Extraction Kit was used to extract genomic DNA from the blood cell samples. Summary of the overall study and its limitations: Broadly in line with IMGT annotations, most TCR beta V segments showed up in productive rearrangements about 87% or about 30% of the time in an earlier analysis of several hundred of the donors. Because counts were too low, about 15 rarely observed V segments, including chromosome 9 orphons, were left out of the earlier analysis of 587 of the donors. A further reported finding was that TCR beta sequences accurately predicted the HLA-A and HLA-B alleles for most subjects in the first cohort. Strong co-occurrence of HLA alleles, especially DR and DQ, made assigning TCR associations to individual alleles difficult. While some public TCRs were present in many individuals, most TCR sequences turned up only very rarely across donors. According to a later analysis, parvovirus B19, influenza, CMV and Epstein-Barr virus appeared linked to several top co-occurrence clusters. The study listed approximately 160 TCR beta chains as associated with cytomegalovirus. Cytomegalovirus status was reported to be diagnosed by the classifier with high specificity and sensitivity in both the original and validation cohorts. Because HLA typing was missing for some donors at each locus, association tests included only the typed subset. In vitro tests confirmed that a few of the cytomegalovirus-associated TCR beta chains recognize cytomegalovirus antigens. For the cohort, immune exposure information was limited to CMV serostatus. Linkage disequilibrium might explain the correlated functional status among segregating V segments, but an unknown experimental factor could not be ruled out. A cluster of highly shared sequence variants was judged likely to be a technical artifact of the sequencing pipeline. It was suggested by the authors that the approach could potentially be generalized to other disease states and immunological phenotypes. Some IMGT-functional V segments, including TRBV6-2 and TRBV6-3, could not be told apart with the 87-base-pair reads, so those segments were excluded. A later analysis found that TCR association rates varied across HLA loci, with DRB1 alleles showing the most associated TCRs and HLA-C alleles the fewest. A later analysis found that HLA-associated TCR beta chains were more clonally expanded and had lower generation probabilities than equally common non-associated chains. A later analysis found that most CMV-associated TCR beta chains appeared HLA-restricted, with HLA associations seemingly driven largely by CMV exposure. The cohort was sequenced for TCR beta chains only, and without alpha or paired-chain data the features that could be detected were limited. A later genetic analysis associated a missense DCLRE1C variant with V-gene and J-gene trimming of TCR beta chains, and an independent cohort replicated the association. Specific HLA alleles were associated with 16,951 TCR beta sequences at a false discovery rate of 0.05 in a later analysis. A later genetic analysis reported fewer N-insertions in productive TCRs among donors in an Asian-associated ancestry cluster than the roughly 700-donor mean. Roughly uniform sequencing depth across donors was assumed in presence/absence analyses, although this assumption may not hold.

The origin of this receptor is a woman aged 40 to 50 in good health and CMV-seropositive. The chain is made from TRBV5-1 and TRBJ2-3, with a tentative D gene TRBD2 over 6 matching bases. The specimen sequenced was PBMCs. The CDR3 reads as follows: CASSQDGGSTDTQYF. In nucleotides, the sequence is TGCGCCAGCAGCCAGGATGGGGGGAGCACAGATACGCAGTATTTT.